Following are 27 T cell receptor beta chains from one sample sequenced in a study of post-analysis software for immune sequencing data (dated by TCRdb to 2013 to 2016). Broad study findings and their caveats: Roughly 5 TRBV segments, including TRBV5-6, TRBV5-1 and TRBV20-1, were significantly more frequent in patients than controls.

Library prep was done by PCR. TCRdb shows the sequencer as Illumina HiSeq 2500. Unique molecular identifiers were incorporated into TCR beta cDNA libraries to reduce PCR and sequencing biases. Through fastp at Q25 and MiXCR, TCRdb rebuilt clones from the public reads, retaining in-frame beta chains. Rows are unified per CDR3 protein, each entry keeping the most common DNA and genes. Counted in this sample were hundreds of thousands of distinct CDR3 sequences; roughly 50% of them appeared once. The ten largest clones represent approximately 4.5% of the sample. No antigens are known for them. The sample taken for sequencing was blood. The receptors were gathered from a girl aged 5-17 years with multiple sclerosis.

J is TRBJ2-5 and V is TRBV29-1, with 11 bases fitting TRBD2. V was clipped by 7 bases and J by 1 base; unmatched bases: 17. There are 18 residues in the CDR3. CDR1 is SQVTM and CDR2 is ANQGSEA in the germline V gene. CDR3 sequence: CSAEGLAGGMDSQETQYF. Here the CDR3 DNA reads TGCAGCGCCGAGGGGCTAGCGGGAGGTATGGATAGCCAAGAGACCCAGTACTTC.

The chain combines TRBV7-3 with TRBJ2-5; 7 nucleotides align to TRBD2. The J call may be incorrect, as the DNA end agrees better with TRBJ2-7. The germline V gene encodes CDR1 SGHTA and CDR2 FQGTGA. This CDR3 has 15 residues. DNA of the CDR3: TGTGCCAGCAGCTTAAGAGGTGGGAGGGCCGACGAGCAGTACTTC. It specifies CASSLRGGRADEQYF.

This clonotype appeared a single time. At one boundary the junction diverges from the germline segment, which might be a read error. The J gene is TRBJ2-7, the V gene TRBV20-1; maybe TRBD1 (6 bases). The J call may be in error: the DNA end matches TRBJ2-5 better. The CDR3 sequence is 16 residues long. Germline CDR1 and CDR2: DFQATT and SNEGSKA (reference sequence). In DNA form, the CDR3 reads TGCAGTGCTGGAGATCCTCGGCAGGGGATCCAAGAGACCCAGTACTTC. It codes for CSAGDPRQGIQETQYF.

The chain employs TRBV4-1 and TRBJ2-7, with 11 bases identical to TRBD2. In germline, CDR1 is MGHRA, CDR2 YSYEKL. The CDR3 sequence is 16 residues long. V lost 2 bases and J lost 3; bases outside the gene matches: 6. CDR3 DNA sequence: TGCGCCAGCAGCCAAACGACAACTAGCGGGAGCTACGAGCAGTACTTC. It is translated as CASSQTTTSGSYEQYF.

The chain recombines TRBV10-3 with TRBJ2-7; 7 bases are shared with TRBD1. V dropped 2 bases and J dropped 4; count of bases not matched to a gene: 8. Germline CDR1 and CDR2: ENHRY and SYGVKD. This CDR3 has 15 amino acids. CDR3 sequence reads: CAISEGPGQQYEQYF. The CDR3 nucleotides are TGTGCCATCAGTGAGGGTCCGGGACAGCAGTACGAGCAGTACTTC.

This clonotype was seen a few times. The chain joins TRBV7-3 to TRBJ2-1; 7 positions agree with TRBD2. Trimming took 2 bases from V and 9 from J; bases not matched to a gene: 7. This CDR3 comprises 14 residues. CDR1 and CDR2 (germline): SGHTA, FQGTGA. The CDR3 DNA reads TGTGCCAGCAGCTTAGGAGGGAGGGCGGGTGAGCAGTTCTTC. Translated, it gives CASSLGGRAGEQFF.

CDR3 DNA sequence: TGTGCCAGCAGCCAAGGGTCCGCCTACGAGCAGTACTTC. The encoded protein is CASSQGSAYEQYF. The rearrangement uses TRBV3-1 and TRBJ2-5; D call uncertain. Matching the DNA end better, TRBJ2-7 makes the J call doubtful. The CDR3 totals 13 residues. CDR1 and CDR2 (germline): LGHDT, YNNKEL (reference sequence).

This chain joins TRBV6-5 and TRBJ1-1, with D unresolved. This CDR3 has 14 residues. V was trimmed by 5 bases and J by 1 base, leaving 11 bases between them. CDR1 and CDR2 from the germline V gene are MNHEY and SVGAGI. The CDR3 loop is CASSVTSTNTEAFF. The CDR3 nucleotides read TGTGCCAGCAGTGTGACCTCGACGAACACTGAAGCTTTCTTT.

The gene calls are TRBV12-3 or TRBV12-4 and TRBJ2-7, with D perhaps matching TRBD1 or TRBD2 (6 bases each). The DNA end lines up better with TRBJ2-5; the J call may be wrong. This CDR3 comprises 13 residues. The CDR3 protein is CASSFSGAPTQYF. CDR3 bases: TGTGCCAGCAGTTTTTCGGGGGCGCCGACCCAGTACTTC.

V usage is TRBV6-5 and J usage is TRBJ1-2, with D tentatively TRBD1 (5 bases). Germline V gene sequence: CDR1 MNHEY, CDR2 SVGAGI. The CDR3 is 19 residues long. V gave up 0 bases and J gave up 4 bases, with 24 bases separating them. The CDR3 nucleotides read TGTGCCAGCAGTTACTCGAGTTGGGAGGGGCCGTCCTCTCTCTATGGCTACACCTTC. Amino acids: CASSYSSWEGPSSLYGYTF.

This clonotype has only a few counts. J is TRBJ1-4 and V is TRBV27; a weak D match, TRBD1 (5 bases). This CDR3 has 15 amino acids. Germline values: CDR1 MNHEY, CDR2 SMNVEV (reference sequence). V was clipped by 4 bases and J by 7 bases, with 16 bases between them. CDR3: CASSSSGTWGEKLFF. The CDR3 DNA sequence: TGTGCCAGCAGTTCCTCCGGGACTTGGGGTGAAAAACTGTTTTTT.

Only a few counts were recorded for this clonotype. The genes are TRBV20-1 and TRBJ2-3; no clear D gene. The CDR3 is 14 residues long. The germline V and J ends were trimmed by 3 bases and 0 bases, with 10 bases remaining between them. The V gene's germline CDR1 is DFQATT and CDR2 SNEGSKA (reference sequence). Here the CDR3 reads CSARWPRSTDTQYF. The CDR3, as DNA: TGCAGTGCTAGGTGGCCTCGCAGCACAGATACGCAGTATTTT.

V gene TRBV5-5 combines with J gene TRBJ2-7; TRBD2 aligns across 9 bases. Germline values: CDR1 SGHKS, CDR2 YYEKEE (reference sequence). Germline trimming cut 4 bases from V and 6 bases from J; bases unmatched to any gene: 11. This CDR3 has 15 residues. The CDR3 nucleotides are TGTGCCAGCAGCCCCCGGGACTTAGCGGGAGTCGAGCAGTACTTC. This codes for CASSPRDLAGVEQYF.

The chain has TRBV20-1 and TRBJ2-1; either TRBD1 or TRBD2 may supply D (6 bases each). Germline CDR1 reads DFQATT; CDR2 reads SNEGSKA (reference sequence). CDR3 length: 15 amino acids. Between the trimmed V and J ends, which lost 0 bases and 2 bases, there was a span of 11 bases. The CDR3 is CSARDLGGAYNEQFF. CDR3 DNA sequence: TGCAGTGCTAGAGACCTGGGGGGCGCCTACAATGAGCAGTTCTTC.

The table lists this clonotype with a few counts. The J gene is TRBJ2-5, the V gene TRBV5-1; 8 bases align to TRBD2. Germline V lookup: CDR1 SGHRS, CDR2 YFSETQ. After removal of 0 bases from V and 2 bases from J, the junction contained 6 bases not matched to a gene. The CDR3 covers 16 residues. The CDR3 sequence is CASSLAGGGPQETQYF. The CDR3 DNA is TGCGCCAGCAGCTTGGCCGGCGGGGGGCCTCAAGAGACCCAGTACTTC.

This chain joins TRBV29-1 and TRBJ2-3, with TRBD1 as a possible D gene (7 bases). The length of the CDR3 is 12 residues. Germline V gene lookup returns CDR1 SQVTM and CDR2 ANQGSEA. Trimming removed 4 bases from V and 6 bases from J, with 11 bases in between. In DNA, the CDR3 is TGCAGCGTTGCAGGGGGGAGGGATACGCAGTATTTT. It encodes CSVAGGRDTQYF.

This sequence joins TRBV12-5 and TRBJ2-3; D is unclear. Trimming left V 4 bases short and J 2 bases short, with 10 bases between. Germline CDR1 is LGHNT and CDR2 is FRNRAP. CDR3 length: 14 amino acids. The DNA of the CDR3 is TGTGCTAGTGGTTCCATCCGGAACACAGATACGCAGTATTTT. This sequence encodes CASGSIRNTDTQYF.

This clonotype appeared a few times. This sequence joins TRBV7-2 and TRBJ2-3; TRBD2 matches at 8 bases. After removal of 1 base from V and 5 bases from J, the junction contained 5 bases not matched to a gene. The CDR3 totals 15 residues. CDR1 and CDR2 from the germline V gene are SGHTA and FQGNSA. The CDR3 DNA follows: TGTGCCAGCAGCTTAGGCGGGAGGTCAATAGATACGCAGTATTTT. This translates into CASSLGGRSIDTQYF. The complete variable domain, with remaining parts taken from reference TRBV7-2 and TRBJ2-3, reads GAGVSQSPSNKVTEKGKDVELRCDPISGHTALYWYRQSLGQGLEFLIYFQGNSAPDKSGLPSDRFSAERTGGSVSTLTIQRTQQEDSAVYLCASSLGGRSIDTQYFGPGTRLTVL.

The V call is TRBV5-1, the J call TRBJ1-6, with 8 bases lining up with TRBD1. Unmatched junction bases numbered 3, after V lost 4 bases and J lost 6 bases. Germline V gene data show CDR1 as SGHRS and CDR2 as YFSETQ. The CDR3 consists of 14 residues. For the CDR3, the DNA is TGCGCCAGCAGCGACGGACAGGGTAATTCACCCCTCCACTTT. Protein sequence: CASSDGQGNSPLHF.

This sequence joins TRBV5-1 and TRBJ2-1; TRBD2 is a possible D gene (5 bases). The CDR3 runs 14 residues. Germline values: CDR1 SGHRS, CDR2 YFSETQ. With 1 base removed from V and 4 bases from J, the gap between germline ends came to 9 bases. For the CDR3, the DNA is TGCGCCAGCAGCTTGACTAGTTTGTACAATGAGCAGTTCTTC. It is translated as CASSLTSLYNEQFF.

The chain has TRBV7-9 and TRBJ1-1; perhaps TRBD1 as D (5 bases). Germline V gene data show CDR1 as SEHNR and CDR2 as FQNEAQ (reference sequence). Trimming took 1 base from V and 4 from J, leaving 19 bases between them. CDR3 size: 17 residues. The CDR3 loop is CASSLGQLMSLGTEAFF. The CDR3 nucleotides are TGTGCCAGCAGCTTAGGACAGCTCATGTCTTTGGGCACTGAAGCTTTCTTT.

The chain has TRBV11-2 and TRBJ2-4, with no clear D. V shed 5 bases and J shed 0 bases, with 11 bases lying between them. Germline loops: CDR1 SGHAT, CDR2 FQNNGV. This CDR3 has 15 residues. CDR3 nucleotide sequence: TGTGCCAGCAGCGCCATTCCTATAGCCAAAAACATTCAGTACTTC. The encoded protein is CASSAIPIAKNIQYF.

In this sample, this clonotype turned up a few times. The gene calls are TRBV5-1 and TRBJ2-5, with D possibly matching TRBD1 (7 bases). The tail of the sequence fits TRBJ2-7 better, so the J call may be wrong. The germline gives CDR1 SGHRS, CDR2 YFSETQ. The CDR3 totals 15 residues. The CDR3 bases are TGCGCCAGCAGCTTCCTGCGGGACAGCTCCTACGAGCAGTACTTC. It is translated as CASSFLRDSSYEQYF.

This clonotype was observed at least ten times. The junction shows a germline mismatch at one end, possibly a read error. The J gene is TRBJ2-5, the V gene TRBV5-1; 8 bases match TRBD1. The CDR3 is 13 amino acids. Germline values: CDR1 SGHRS, CDR2 YFSETQ. CDR3 sequence: CASSRTGQETQYF. The CDR3 region has the DNA TGTGCCAGCAGCCGGACAGGGCAAGAGACCCAGTACTTC.

This chain joins TRBV7-2 and TRBJ2-4; 8 bases match TRBD1. The CDR3 sequence is 14 residues long. J was trimmed by 6 bases and V by 2 bases; bases with no gene match: 3. Germline-derived CDR1 and CDR2 are SGHTA and FQGNSA. The CDR3 bases are TGTGCCAGCAGCTTAATTGGGACAGGAAACATTCAGTACTTC. Encoded protein: CASSLIGTGNIQYF.

V is TRBV5-1 and J is TRBJ2-5; D call uncertain. The tail of the sequence fits TRBJ2-7 better, so the J call may be wrong. Germline values: CDR1 SGHRS, CDR2 YFSETQ. The CDR3 has 15 amino acids. Written as DNA, the CDR3 is TGCGCCAGCAGCCCCCTAGGGCAGGTAGCCTACGAGCAGTACTTC. Amino acid sequence: CASSPLGQVAYEQYF.

This chain joins TRBV6-1 and TRBJ2-3; perhaps TRBD1 as D (6 bases). CDR1 and CDR2 from the germline V gene are MNHNS and SASEGT. CDR3 length: 13 residues. Between the trimmed V and J ends, which lost 3 bases and 4 bases, there was a span of 8 bases. This CDR3 reads CASSETGSDTQYF. The CDR3 nucleotides are TGTGCCAGCAGTGAGACAGGCTCAGATACGCAGTATTTT.